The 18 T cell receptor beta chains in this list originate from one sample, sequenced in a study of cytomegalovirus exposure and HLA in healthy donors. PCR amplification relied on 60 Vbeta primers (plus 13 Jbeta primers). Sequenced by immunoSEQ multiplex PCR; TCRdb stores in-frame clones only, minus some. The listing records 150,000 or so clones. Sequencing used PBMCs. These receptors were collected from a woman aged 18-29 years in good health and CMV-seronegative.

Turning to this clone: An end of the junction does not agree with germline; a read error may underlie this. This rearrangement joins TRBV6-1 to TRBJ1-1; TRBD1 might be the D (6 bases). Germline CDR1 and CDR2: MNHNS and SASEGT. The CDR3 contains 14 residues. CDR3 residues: CASTEQGTNTEAFF. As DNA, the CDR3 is TGTGCCAGCACTGAACAGGGCACGAACACTGAAGCTTTCTTT.

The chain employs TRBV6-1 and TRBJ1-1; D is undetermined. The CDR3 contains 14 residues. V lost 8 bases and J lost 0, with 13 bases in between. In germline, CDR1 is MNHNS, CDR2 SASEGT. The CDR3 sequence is CASETADMNTEAFF. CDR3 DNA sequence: TGTGCCAGCGAAACAGCAGACATGAACACTGAAGCTTTCTTT.

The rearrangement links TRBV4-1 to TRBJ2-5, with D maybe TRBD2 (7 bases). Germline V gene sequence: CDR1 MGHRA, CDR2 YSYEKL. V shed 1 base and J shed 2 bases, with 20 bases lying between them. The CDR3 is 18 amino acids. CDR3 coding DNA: TGCGCCAGCAGCCAAGGGCCTCCTGGGAGGGGGGCTCAAGAGACCCAGTACTTC. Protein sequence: CASSQGPPGRGAQETQYF.

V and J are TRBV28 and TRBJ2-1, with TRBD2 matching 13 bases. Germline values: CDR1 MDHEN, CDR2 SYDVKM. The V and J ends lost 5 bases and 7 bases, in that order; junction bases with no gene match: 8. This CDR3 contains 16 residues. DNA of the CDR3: TGTGCCAGCAGTCGGACTAGCGGGAGTATCTGGAATGAGCAGTTCTTC. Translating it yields CASSRTSGSIWNEQFF.

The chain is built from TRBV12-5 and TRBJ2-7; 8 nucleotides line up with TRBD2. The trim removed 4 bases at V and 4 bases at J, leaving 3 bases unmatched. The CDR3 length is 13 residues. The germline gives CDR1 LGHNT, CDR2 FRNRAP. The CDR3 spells CASGSGGPYEQYF. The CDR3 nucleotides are TGTGCTAGTGGTTCGGGGGGGCCTTACGAGCAGTACTTC.

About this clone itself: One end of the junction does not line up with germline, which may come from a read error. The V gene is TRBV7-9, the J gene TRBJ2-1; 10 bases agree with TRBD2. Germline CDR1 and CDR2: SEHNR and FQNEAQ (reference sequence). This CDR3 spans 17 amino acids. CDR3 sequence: CASRLEGGTSVYNEQFF. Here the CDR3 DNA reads TGTGCCAGCAGATTAGAAGGTGGGACTAGCGTGTACAATGAGCAGTTCTTC.

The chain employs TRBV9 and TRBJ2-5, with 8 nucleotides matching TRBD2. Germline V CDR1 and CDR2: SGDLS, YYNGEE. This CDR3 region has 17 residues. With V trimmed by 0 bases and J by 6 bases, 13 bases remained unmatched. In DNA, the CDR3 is TGTGCCAGCAGCGTAGAACCGGGGGGGCCTTTTGGACAGACCCAGTACTTC. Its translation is CASSVEPGGPFGQTQYF. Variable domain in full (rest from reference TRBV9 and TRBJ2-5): DSGVTQTPKHLITATGQRVTLRCSPRSGDLSVYWYQQSLDQGLQFLIQYYNGEERAKGNILERFSAQQFPDLHSELNLSSLELGDSALYFCASSVEPGGPFGQTQYFGPGTRLLVL.

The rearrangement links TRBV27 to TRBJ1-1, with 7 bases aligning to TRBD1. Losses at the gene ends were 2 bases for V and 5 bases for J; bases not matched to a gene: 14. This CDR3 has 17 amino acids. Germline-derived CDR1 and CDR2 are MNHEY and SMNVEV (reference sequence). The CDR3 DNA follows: TGTGCCAGCAGTTTAAAGTCGTCAGGGGGAAGTAGGACTGAAGCTTTCTTT. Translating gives CASSLKSSGGSRTEAFF.

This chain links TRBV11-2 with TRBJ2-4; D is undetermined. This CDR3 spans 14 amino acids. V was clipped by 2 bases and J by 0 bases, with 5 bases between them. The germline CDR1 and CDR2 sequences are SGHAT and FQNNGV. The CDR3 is CASSLQLAKNIQYF. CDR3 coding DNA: TGTGCCAGCAGCTTACAGTTAGCCAAAAACATTCAGTACTTC.

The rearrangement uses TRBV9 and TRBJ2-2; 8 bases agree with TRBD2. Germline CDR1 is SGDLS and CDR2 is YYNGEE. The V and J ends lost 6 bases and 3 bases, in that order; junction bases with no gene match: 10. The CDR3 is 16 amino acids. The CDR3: CASTASGRRDTGELFF. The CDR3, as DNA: TGTGCCAGCACCGCAAGCGGGAGACGGGACACCGGGGAGCTGTTTTTT.

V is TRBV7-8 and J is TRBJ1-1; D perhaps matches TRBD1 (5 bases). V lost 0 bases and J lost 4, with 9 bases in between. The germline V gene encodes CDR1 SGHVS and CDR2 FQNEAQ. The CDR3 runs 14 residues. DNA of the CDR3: TGTGCCAGCAGCTTAGCGGGGGGGACCACTGAAGCTTTCTTT. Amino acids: CASSLAGGTTEAFF.

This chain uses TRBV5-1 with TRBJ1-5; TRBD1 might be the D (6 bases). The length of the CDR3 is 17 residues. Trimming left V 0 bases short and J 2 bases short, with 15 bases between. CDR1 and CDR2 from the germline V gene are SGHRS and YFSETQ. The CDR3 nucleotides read TGCGCCAGCAGCTTGGCCCCGGGGGCGGGAGGCAATCAGCCCCAGCATTTT. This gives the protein CASSLAPGAGGNQPQHF.

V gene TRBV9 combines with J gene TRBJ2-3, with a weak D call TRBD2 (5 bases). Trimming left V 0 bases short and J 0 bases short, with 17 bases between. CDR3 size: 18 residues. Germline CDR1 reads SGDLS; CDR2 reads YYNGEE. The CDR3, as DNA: TGTGCCAGCAGCGTAGCTCGGGCCAGCGGAGGCAGCACAGATACGCAGTATTTT. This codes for CASSVARASGGSTDTQYF.

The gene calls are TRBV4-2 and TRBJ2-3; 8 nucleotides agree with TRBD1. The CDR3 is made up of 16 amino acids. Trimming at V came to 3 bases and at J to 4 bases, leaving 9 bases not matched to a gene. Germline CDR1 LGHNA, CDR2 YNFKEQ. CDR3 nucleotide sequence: TGTGCCAGCAGCCAGGGGCGGACAGGGAATTCAGATACGCAGTATTTT. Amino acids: CASSQGRTGNSDTQYF.

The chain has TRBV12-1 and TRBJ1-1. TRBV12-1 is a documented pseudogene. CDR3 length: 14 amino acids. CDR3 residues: CASSFHFPAVEAFF. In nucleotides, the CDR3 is TGTGCCAGCAGCTTTCATTTTCCGGCGGTTGAAGCTTTCTTT.

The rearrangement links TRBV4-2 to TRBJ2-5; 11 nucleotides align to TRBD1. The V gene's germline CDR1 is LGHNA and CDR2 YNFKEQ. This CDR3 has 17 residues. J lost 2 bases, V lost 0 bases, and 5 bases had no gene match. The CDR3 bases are TGTGCCAGCAGCCAAGACCGGGACAGGGGGAATCAAGAGACCCAGTACTTC. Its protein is CASSQDRDRGNQETQYF.

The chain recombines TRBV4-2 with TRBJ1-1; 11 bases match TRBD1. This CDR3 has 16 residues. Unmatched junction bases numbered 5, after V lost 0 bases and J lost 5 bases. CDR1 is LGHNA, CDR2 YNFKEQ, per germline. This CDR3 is CASSQDGTGGVTEAFF. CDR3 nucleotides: TGTGCCAGCAGCCAAGACGGGACAGGGGGAGTTACTGAAGCTTTCTTT.

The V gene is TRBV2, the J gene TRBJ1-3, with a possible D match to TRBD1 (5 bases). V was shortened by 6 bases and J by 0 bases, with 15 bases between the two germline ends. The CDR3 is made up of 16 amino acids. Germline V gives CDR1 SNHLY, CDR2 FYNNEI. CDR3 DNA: TGTGCCAGCAGCCCCTGGGGGGTCGGCTCTGGAAACACCATATATTTT. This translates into CASSPWGVGSGNTIYF.